The 26 T cell receptor beta chains listed next were all sequenced from one sample in a study of identical twins. TCRdb recomputed calls from the 5' RACE reads with MiXCR, one row per CDR3 protein. The data show some 900,000 distinct CDR3 sequences, approximately 13% seen once. The data were also submitted as part of a second study, on yellow fever vaccine responses in identical twins.

The sequenced sample consisted of PBMCs. The receptors shown here come from a woman between 18 and 30 years old in good health.

This clonotype was seen a single time. V usage is TRBV6-2 or TRBV6-3 and J usage is TRBJ2-5; no firm D call. V was trimmed by 2 bases and J by 5 bases, leaving 15 bases between them. Germline loops: CDR1 MNHEY, CDR2 SVGEGT. The CDR3 sequence is 15 residues long. CDR3 sequence reads: CASSYPVPGWETQYF. The CDR3 bases are TGTGCCAGCAGTTACCCGGTTCCCGGGTGGGAGACCCAGTACTTC.

The CDR3 coding sequence is TGTGCCAGCAGTGAGCAGTTCCTCCCGGGACAGGGGGAGCCAGATACGCAGTATTTT. This encodes CASSEQFLPGQGEPDTQYF. The V gene is TRBV12-3 or TRBV12-4, the J gene TRBJ2-3, with 11 bases fitting TRBD1. V lost 5 bases to trimming and J lost 4 bases; unmatched junction nucleotides: 17. CDR3 size: 19 residues.

The gene calls are TRBV7-3 and TRBJ2-1, with 8 bases that match TRBD2. The CDR3 contains 14 residues. Losses at the gene ends were 5 bases for V and 7 bases for J; bases not matched to a gene: 7. Germline CDR1 and CDR2: SGHTA and FQGTGA. The CDR3 DNA is TGTGCCAGCAGCCCCGGACTAGCCGAGAATGAGCAGTTCTTC. It specifies CASSPGLAENEQFF.

The chain joins TRBV6-1 to TRBJ1-1, with 8 bases that match TRBD1. The V gene's germline CDR1 is MNHNS and CDR2 SASEGT. The CDR3 is made up of 13 amino acids. Trimming removed 6 bases from V and 5 bases from J; junction bases left unmatched: 5. The CDR3 region is CASRDREGTEAFF. CDR3 DNA sequence: TGTGCCAGCAGGGACAGGGAGGGGACTGAAGCTTTCTTT.

This clonotype was detected many times. The chain recombines TRBV2 with TRBJ2-1; 8 positions match TRBD2. V lost 1 base, J lost 2 bases, and 4 bases stayed unmatched. Germline assignment: CDR1 SNHLY and CDR2 FYNNEI. The CDR3 runs 16 residues. CDR3 coding DNA: TGTGCCAGCAGTGAAGAAGGTAGCGGGGCCTACAATGAGCAGTTCTTC. Protein sequence: CASSEEGSGAYNEQFF.

This clonotype occurred many times. The gene calls are TRBV5-1 and TRBJ1-2, with D perhaps matching TRBD1 (5 bases). Germline V CDR1 and CDR2: SGHRS, YFSETQ. The CDR3 sequence is 15 residues long. V was clipped by 4 bases and J by 0 bases, with 13 bases between them. CDR3 loop: CASSPGQSANYGYTF. The DNA for the CDR3 is TGCGCCAGCAGCCCTGGACAATCAGCTAACTATGGCTACACCTTC.

The V gene is TRBV5-1, the J gene TRBJ2-2; D is unresolved. Trimming shortened V by 5 bases and J by 7 bases, and 9 bases separated the two germline ends. Germline loops: CDR1 SGHRS, CDR2 YFSETQ. This CDR3 is built from 12 residues. The CDR3, as DNA: TGCGCCAGCAGTTTTTATGTCGGGGAGCTGTTTTTT. Translation gives CASSFYVGELFF. The full variable domain, with the rest looked up from reference TRBV5-1 and TRBJ2-2, is KAGVTQTPRYLIKTRGQQVTLSCSPISGHRSVSWYQQTPGQGLQFLFEYFSETQRNKGNFPGRFSGRQFSNSRSEMNVSTLELGDSALYLCASSFYVGELFFGEGSRLTVL.

The chain joins TRBV7-8 to TRBJ2-7; D is perhaps TRBD2 (6 bases). Germline CDR1 is SGHVS and CDR2 is FQNEAQ. The CDR3 contains 14 residues. Trimming took off 7 bases at V and 2 bases at J, with 15 bases between the two ends. The CDR3 DNA follows: TGTGCCAGCACATTAAAAGCGGGTGCCTACGAGCAGTACTTC. This encodes CASTLKAGAYEQYF.

The genes are TRBV29-1 and TRBJ2-5, with TRBD1 matching 7 bases. V gave up 5 bases and J gave up 0 bases; unmatched junction bases: 9. Germline lookup yields CDR1 SQVTM and CDR2 ANQGSEA. The CDR3 is 15 residues long. The CDR3 coding sequence is TGCAGCGTTTGGAGACAGGGACGATACCAAGAGACCCAGTACTTC. This gives the protein CSVWRQGRYQETQYF.

In this sample, this clonotype turned up a few times. J is TRBJ1-2 and V is TRBV29-1, with D unclear. Trimming cost V 4 bases and J 3 bases, with 15 bases left between them. Germline V gene data show CDR1 as SQVTM and CDR2 as ANQGSEA. The CDR3 is 14 residues long. CDR3 residues: CSVVSDLPDYGYTF. DNA of the CDR3: TGCAGCGTTGTCTCCGACCTGCCAGACTATGGCTACACCTTC.

This clonotype was picked up many times. The gene calls are TRBV12-3 or TRBV12-4 and TRBJ1-4, with D unresolved. CDR3 size: 11 residues. V lost 5 bases to trimming and J lost 8 bases, with 6 bases between them. The CDR3 bases are TGTGCCAGCAGTAGCCCCGAAAAACTGTTTTTT. As protein: CASSSPEKLFF.

This clonotype was recorded at least ten times. The chain recombines TRBV2 with TRBJ2-3; 7 bases are shared with TRBD2. The CDR3 consists of 15 residues. CDR1 is SNHLY and CDR2 is FYNNEI in the germline V gene. V gave up 2 bases and J gave up 3 bases; unmatched junction bases: 5. DNA of the CDR3: TGTGCCAGCAGTGAACGACGGGGGGTGACAGATACGCAGTATTTT. Its translation is CASSERRGVTDTQYF.

This clonotype was seen a handful of times. The rearrangement uses TRBV4-2 and TRBJ2-6, with D possibly being TRBD2 (6 bases). The germline V and J ends were trimmed by 3 bases and 0 bases, with 15 bases remaining between them. The germline V gene encodes CDR1 LGHNA and CDR2 YNFKEQ. CDR3 length: 18 amino acids. The CDR3 DNA sequence: TGTGCCAGCAGCCAGCGGGGAGCCGACTCCTCTGGGGCCAACGTCCTGACTTTC. Amino acid sequence: CASSQRGADSSGANVLTF.

A few counts support this clonotype. The chain is built from TRBV6-5 and TRBJ2-5; D is unresolved. V lost 3 bases to trimming and J lost 5 bases, with 7 bases between them. This CDR3 contains 12 residues. The germline V gene has CDR1 MNHEY and CDR2 SVGAGI. DNA for the CDR3: TGTGCCAGCAGTTATTGGGGTGAGACCCAGTACTTC. It specifies CASSYWGETQYF.

This clonotype occurred many times. The rearrangement uses TRBV11-2 and TRBJ2-1; no definite D call. The V gene's germline CDR1 is SGHAT and CDR2 FQNNGV. This CDR3 has 15 amino acids. Trimming stripped 4 bases from V and 5 bases from J, with 15 bases between. In nucleotides, the CDR3 is TGTGCCAGCAGCTCCCTCAAAGGAAACCACAATGAGCAGTTCTTC. It translates to CASSSLKGNHNEQFF.

This clonotype showed up just a few times. The chain is built from TRBV4-1 and TRBJ2-7; tentatively, D is TRBD2 (6 bases). The CDR3 contains 14 residues. Germline V lookup: CDR1 MGHRA, CDR2 YSYEKL. Trimming left V 1 base short and J 3 bases short, with 10 bases between. The CDR3 region has the DNA TGCGCCAGCAGCCAAGGGTTCGGGGGCTACGAGCAGTACGTC. Its translation: CASSQGFGGYEQYV.

This clonotype was recorded a few times. The genes are TRBV6-2 or TRBV6-3 and TRBJ2-2; 9 nucleotides match TRBD1. The CDR3 contains 16 residues. Germline CDR1 is MNHEY and CDR2 is SVGEGT. Germline trimming cut 2 bases from V and 5 bases from J; bases unmatched to any gene: 6. This CDR3 reads CASSYVGQGRTGELFF. CDR3 DNA sequence: TGTGCCAGCAGTTACGTTGGACAGGGGAGGACCGGGGAGCTGTTTTTT.

This clonotype has at least ten counts. The chain is built from TRBV12-3 or TRBV12-4 and TRBJ2-1; 7 positions match TRBD2. V trimming: 6 bases; J trimming: 0 bases; junction bases outside the gene matches: 5. This CDR3 is built from 15 residues. CDR3: CASSPSGVSYNEQFF. DNA of the CDR3: TGTGCCAGCAGCCCTAGCGGAGTCTCCTACAATGAGCAGTTCTTC.

CDR3 nucleotide sequence: TGTGCCAGCAGTCAGGGACAGGGGAGCTATGGCTACACCTTC. Translation gives CASSQGQGSYGYTF. The rearrangement links TRBV12-3 or TRBV12-4 to TRBJ1-2; 10 positions agree with TRBD1. The CDR3 is made up of 14 amino acids. The ends lost 5 bases at V and 4 bases at J; junction bases unmatched: 4.

This clonotype was counted a few times. The chain combines TRBV6-5 with TRBJ2-6; D may correspond to TRBD1 or TRBD2 (5 bases each). The CDR3 is made up of 18 amino acids. Trimming left V 4 bases short and J 1 base short, with 17 bases between. Germline loops: CDR1 MNHEY, CDR2 SVGAGI. The CDR3 is CASSSPGTIVSGANVLTF. DNA of the CDR3: TGTGCCAGCAGTTCGCCGGGGACCATCGTATCTGGGGCCAACGTCCTGACTTTC.

There are a few counts of this clonotype. The chain uses TRBV15 and TRBJ2-7; the D gene is possibly TRBD2 (6 bases). Deletions cut 3 bases from V and 3 bases from J, with 12 bases between. CDR1 is LNHNV and CDR2 is YYDKDF in the germline V gene (reference sequence). The CDR3 loop spans 14 amino acids. The CDR3 loop is CATSRGGSSYEQYV. DNA of the CDR3: TGTGCCACCAGCAGGGGAGGCAGTAGCTACGAGCAGTACGTC.

This clonotype was recorded many times. This chain uses TRBV15 with TRBJ1-5; D gene unclear. The CDR3 runs 15 residues. V was pared by 0 bases and J by 0 bases, with 6 bases between. CDR1 is LNHNV and CDR2 is YYDKDF in the germline V gene (reference sequence). The CDR3 DNA sequence: TGTGCCACCAGCAGAGATCGGAATAGCAATCAGCCCCAGCATTTT. It specifies CATSRDRNSNQPQHF.

At least ten counts were recorded for this clonotype. The V call is TRBV12-3 or TRBV12-4, the J call TRBJ2-1; D not resolved. The CDR3 is made up of 12 amino acids. The ends were cut back, 4 bases at V and 9 bases at J, with 10 bases in the middle. For the CDR3, the DNA is TGTGCCAGCAGTTCGGGTACTGGTGAGCAGTTCTTC. This gives the protein CASSSGTGEQFF.

This clonotype was seen a handful of times. The CDR3 protein is CASSIEAGLYNEQFF. The CDR3 coding sequence is TGTGCCAGTAGTATAGAGGCAGGGCTCTACAATGAGCAGTTCTTC. This rearrangement joins TRBV19 to TRBJ2-1; tentatively, D is TRBD1 (5 bases). Germline-derived CDR1 and CDR2 are LNHDA and SQIVND (reference sequence). Trimming removed 0 bases at V and 3 bases at J, with 9 bases between. The CDR3 length is 15 residues. Using reference TRBV19 and TRBJ2-1 for the parts outside the CDR3, the full variable domain is DGGITQSPKYLFRKEGQNVTLSCEQNLNHDAMYWYRQDPGQGLRLIYYSQIVNDFQKGDIAEGYSVSREKKESFPLTVTSAQKNPTAFYLCASSIEAGLYNEQFFGPGTRLTVL.

This clonotype was recorded many times. The genes are TRBV5-1 and TRBJ1-1; TRBD1 is a possible D gene (5 bases). V lost 6 bases, J lost 0 bases, and 15 bases lay in between. Germline V gene data show CDR1 as SGHRS and CDR2 as YFSETQ. The CDR3 runs to 15 residues. The chain's CDR3 is CASTKDKLLNTEAFF. The CDR3 DNA sequence: TGCGCCAGCACCAAGGACAAGCTTCTGAACACTGAAGCTTTCTTT. Drawing the rest from reference TRBV5-1 and TRBJ1-1, the complete variable domain is KAGVTQTPRYLIKTRGQQVTLSCSPISGHRSVSWYQQTPGQGLQFLFEYFSETQRNKGNFPGRFSGRQFSNSRSEMNVSTLELGDSALYLCASTKDKLLNTEAFFGQGTRLTVV.

J is TRBJ2-1 and V is TRBV2, with 8 bases identical to TRBD2. Germline V CDR1 and CDR2: SNHLY, FYNNEI. With 1 base clipped from V and 5 bases from J, the junction kept 7 bases outside the gene matches. This CDR3 region has 16 residues. CDR3 in DNA: TGTGCCAGCAGTGAAGAGCAACTAGCGGCCCACAATGAGCAGTTCTTC. The encoded protein is CASSEEQLAAHNEQFF. The complete variable domain, with remaining parts taken from reference TRBV2 and TRBJ2-1, reads EPEVTQTPSHQVTQMGQEVILRCVPISNHLYFYWYRQILGQKVEFLVSFYNNEISEKSEIFDDQFSVERPDGSNFTLKIRSTKLEDSAMYFCASSEEQLAAHNEQFFGPGTRLTVL.